The rows below give T cell receptor beta chains drawn from one sample of a study of blood T cells in healthy people across ages. MiXCR was run by TCRdb on the 5' RACE reads, yielding one entry per CDR3 protein. This table has about 1,500,000 distinct CDR3 sequences, roughly 30% appearing once. Sequenced sample: blood. The source is a woman in her twenties or thirties in good health. CDR3s include the opening cysteine and the closing phenylalanine or tryptophan. The D gene is left open where the match is weak. Rows give clone size only sometimes, using once, few, many, or a class for an expanded clone.

>TRBV7-8|-|many|TRBJ1-4
CASSLLQEKLFF
TGTGCCAGCAGCTTGCTGCAGGAAAAACTGTTTTTT
>TRBV5-1|TRBD2|-|TRBJ2-7
CASSLDGTRTHGQYF
TGCGCCAGCAGCTTGGATGGGACTAGAACCCACGGGCAGTACTTC
>TRBV7-9|-|few|TRBJ2-4
CASSSDSYIQYF
TGTGCCAGCAGCTCGGACAGTTACATTCAGTACTTC
>TRBV5-5|-|-|TRBJ1-6
CASSLEQGLSPLHF
TGTGCCAGCAGCTTGGAACAGGGACTTTCACCCCTCCACTTT
>TRBV29-1|TRBD1|-|TRBJ2-7
CSVPGTGPYEQYF
TGCAGCGTTCCCGGGACAGGACCCTACGAGCAGTACTTC
>TRBV5-1|-|-|TRBJ1-4
CASSPSQPTNEKLFF
TGCGCCAGCAGCCCTTCACAGCCAACTAATGAAAAACTGTTTTTT
>TRBV6-1|TRBD1|few|TRBJ2-6
CASSRTGGDFGANVLTF
TGTGCCAGCAGTAGGACAGGGGGCGATTTTGGGGCCAACGTCCTGACTTTC
>TRBV12-3/TRBV12-4|-|few|TRBJ2-5
CASSGQREETQYF
TGTGCCAGCAGTGGACAGAGGGAAGAGACCCAGTACTTC
>TRBV20-1|TRBD2|-|TRBJ2-1
CSAGSGGPHNEQFF
TGCAGTGCTGGAAGCGGGGGGCCCCACAATGAGCAGTTCTTC
>TRBV12-5|-|few|TRBJ2-7
CASGPAGGYEQYF
TGTGCTAGTGGACCGGCCGGGGGCTACGAGCAGTACTTC
>TRBV10-3|TRBD2|many|TRBJ2-5
CAISELGLARQETQYF
TGTGCCATCAGTGAGTTAGGACTAGCGAGGCAAGAGACCCAGTACTTC
>TRBV12-3/TRBV12-4|TRBD1|-|TRBJ2-5
CASSLPGQKEYF
TGTGCCAGCAGTTTACCGGGACAGAAGGAGTACTTC
>TRBV30|-|-|TRBJ2-4
CAWSRESRENIQYF
TGTGCCTGGAGTAGGGAATCCAGGGAAAACATTCAGTACTTC
>TRBV5-1|-|few|TRBJ2-7
CASSLPGPSEQYF
TGCGCCAGCAGCTTGCCAGGGCCCTCCGAGCAGTACTTC
>TRBV13|-|once|TRBJ2-1
CASSEGQKWHAQFF
TGTGCCAGCAGCGAGGGACAAAAATGGCATGCGCAGTTCTTC
>TRBV9|TRBD2|-|TRBJ2-1
CAGSKTSGGHSSSYNEQFF
TGTGCCGGCTCAAAGACTAGCGGGGGGCACTCAAGCTCCTACAATGAGCAGTTCTTC
>TRBV9|-|many|TRBJ2-1
CASSADEDEQFF
TGTGCCAGCAGCGCCGATGAGGATGAGCAGTTCTTC
>TRBV5-1|TRBD1|once|TRBJ2-7
CASSLGTVLYEQYF
TGCGCCAGCAGCTTAGGGACAGTTCTCTACGAGCAGTACTTC
>TRBV18|-|-|TRBJ2-1
CASSPLQNQETQFF
TGTGCCAGCTCACCGCTGCAGAACCAAGAGACCCAGTTCTTC
>TRBV9|-|many|TRBJ1-2
CASSPLRGYGYTF
TGTGCCAGCAGCCCCCTCCGTGGCTATGGCTACACCTTC
>TRBV28|TRBD2|-|TRBJ2-1
CASTDITRAGGSNEQFF
TGTGCCAGCACCGACATCACCCGAGCGGGGGGGTCCAATGAGCAGTTCTTC
>TRBV12-3/TRBV12-4|-|-|TRBJ2-1
CASSYNTGRVNEQFF
TGTGCCAGCAGTTACAACACTGGTAGGGTCAATGAGCAGTTCTTC
>TRBV6-6|TRBD1|-|TRBJ1-1
CASSPDRITEAFF
TGTGCCAGCAGCCCGGACAGGATCACTGAAGCTTTCTTT
>TRBV20-1|TRBD2|-|TRBJ2-1
CSARVPSAGGYNEQFF
TGCAGTGCTAGAGTGCCCTCCGCGGGGGGGTACAATGAGCAGTTCTTC
>TRBV27|-|-|TRBJ2-1
CASGGAGSYNEQFF
TGTGCCAGCGGGGGGGCCGGGTCCTACAATGAGCAGTTCTTC
>TRBV20-1|-|-|TRBJ2-3
CSARDSRDGGDTQYF
TGCAGTGCTAGAGATTCCCGGGACGGAGGAGATACGCAGTATTTT
>TRBV2|-|many|TRBJ2-7
CASVAHTRDEQYF
TGTGCCAGCGTAGCCCACACGAGGGACGAGCAGTACTTC
>TRBV20-1|-|-|TRBJ1-6
CSASLDSRDSPLHF
TGCAGTGCTAGTTTGGATTCGAGGGATTCACCCCTCCACTTT
>TRBV3-1|-|many|TRBJ2-7
CASSQEGRTQQYF
TGTGCCAGCAGCCAAGAGGGGCGGACTCAGCAGTACTTC
>TRBV29-1|TRBD2|many|TRBJ2-7
CSAALRLAGYEQYF
TGCAGCGCCGCCCTTAGACTAGCGGGATACGAGCAGTACTTC
>TRBV2|TRBD1|-|TRBJ2-3
CASIRTGGPDTQYF
TGTGCCAGCATCAGGACAGGGGGACCAGATACGCAGTATTTT
>TRBV20-1|-|-|TRBJ1-5
CSARMTGTQHF
TGCAGTGCTAGGATGACGGGGACCCAGCATTTT
>TRBV20-1|TRBD2|-|TRBJ2-5
CSARGTSGEETQYF
TGCAGTGCTAGAGGGACTAGCGGCGAAGAGACCCAGTACTTC
>TRBV12-3/TRBV12-4|-|-|TRBJ2-7
CASSFNKPYEQYF
TGTGCCAGCAGTTTCAACAAGCCCTACGAGCAGTACTTC